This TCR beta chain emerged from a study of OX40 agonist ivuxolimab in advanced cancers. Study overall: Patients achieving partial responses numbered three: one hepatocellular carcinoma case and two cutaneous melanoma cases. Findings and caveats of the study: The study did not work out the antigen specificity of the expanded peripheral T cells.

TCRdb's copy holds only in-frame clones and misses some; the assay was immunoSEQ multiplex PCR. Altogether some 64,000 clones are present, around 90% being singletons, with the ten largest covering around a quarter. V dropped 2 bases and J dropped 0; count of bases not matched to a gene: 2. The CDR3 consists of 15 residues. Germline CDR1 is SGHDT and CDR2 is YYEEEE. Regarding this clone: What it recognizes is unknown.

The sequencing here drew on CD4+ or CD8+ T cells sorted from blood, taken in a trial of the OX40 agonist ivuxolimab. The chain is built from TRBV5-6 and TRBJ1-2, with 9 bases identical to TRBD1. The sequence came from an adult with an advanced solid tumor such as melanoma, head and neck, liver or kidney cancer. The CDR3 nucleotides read TGTGCCAGCAGCTTACAGGGGGCGCCTAACTATGGCTACACCTTC. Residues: CASSLQGAPNYGYTF.